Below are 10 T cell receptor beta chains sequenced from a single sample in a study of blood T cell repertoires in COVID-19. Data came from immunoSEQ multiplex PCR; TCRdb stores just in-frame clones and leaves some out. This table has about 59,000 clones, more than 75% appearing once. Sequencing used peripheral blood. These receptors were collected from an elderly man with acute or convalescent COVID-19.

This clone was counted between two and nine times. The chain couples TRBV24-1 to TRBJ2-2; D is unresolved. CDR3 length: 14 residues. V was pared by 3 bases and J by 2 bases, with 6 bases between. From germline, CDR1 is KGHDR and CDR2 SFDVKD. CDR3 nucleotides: TGTGCCACCAGTGATCCCTTTAACACCGGGGAGCTGTTTTTT. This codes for CATSDPFNTGELFF.

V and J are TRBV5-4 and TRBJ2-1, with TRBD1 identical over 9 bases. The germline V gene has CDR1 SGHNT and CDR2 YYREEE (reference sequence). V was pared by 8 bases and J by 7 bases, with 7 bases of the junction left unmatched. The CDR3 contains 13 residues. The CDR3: CASARDRVNEQFF. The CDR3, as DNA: TGTGCCAGTGCTCGGGACAGGGTGAATGAGCAGTTCTTC.

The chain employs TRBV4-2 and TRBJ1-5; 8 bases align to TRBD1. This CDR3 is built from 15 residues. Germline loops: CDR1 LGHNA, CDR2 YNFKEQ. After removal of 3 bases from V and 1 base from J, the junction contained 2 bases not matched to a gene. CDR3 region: CASSHDRGSNQPQHF. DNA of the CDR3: TGTGCCAGCAGCCATGACAGGGGAAGCAATCAGCCCCAGCATTTT.

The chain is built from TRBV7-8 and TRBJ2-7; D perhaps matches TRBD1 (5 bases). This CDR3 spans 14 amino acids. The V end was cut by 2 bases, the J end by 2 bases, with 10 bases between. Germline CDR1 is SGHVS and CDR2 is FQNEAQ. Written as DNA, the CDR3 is TGTGCCAGCAGCTTATCGGCAGGGACCTACGAGCAGTACTTC. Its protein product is CASSLSAGTYEQYF.

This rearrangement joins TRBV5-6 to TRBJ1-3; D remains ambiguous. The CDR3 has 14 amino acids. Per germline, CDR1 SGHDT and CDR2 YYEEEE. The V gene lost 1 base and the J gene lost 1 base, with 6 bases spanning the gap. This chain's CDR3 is CASSLSRSGNTIYF. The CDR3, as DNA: TGTGCCAGCAGCTTGAGTAGATCTGGAAACACCATATATTTT.

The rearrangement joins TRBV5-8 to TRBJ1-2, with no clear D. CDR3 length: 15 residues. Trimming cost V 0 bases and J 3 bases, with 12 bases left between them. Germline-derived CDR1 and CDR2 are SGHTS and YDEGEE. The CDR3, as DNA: TGTGCCAGCAGCTTGGAATCGTCCGGTTACTATGGCTACACCTTC. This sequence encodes CASSLESSGYYGYTF. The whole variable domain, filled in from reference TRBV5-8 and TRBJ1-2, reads EAGVTQSPTHLIKTRGQQATLRCSPISGHTSVYWYQQALGLGLQFLLWYDEGEERNRGNFPPRFSGRQFPNYSSELNVNALELEDSALYLCASSLESSGYYGYTFGSGTRLTVV.

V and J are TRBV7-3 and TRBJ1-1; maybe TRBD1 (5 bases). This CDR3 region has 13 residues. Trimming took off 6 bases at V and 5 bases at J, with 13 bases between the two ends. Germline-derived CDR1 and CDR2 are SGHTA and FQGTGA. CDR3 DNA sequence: TGTGCCAGCAGATTGACGGAGGGGACTGAAGCTTTCTTT. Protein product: CASRLTEGTEAFF.

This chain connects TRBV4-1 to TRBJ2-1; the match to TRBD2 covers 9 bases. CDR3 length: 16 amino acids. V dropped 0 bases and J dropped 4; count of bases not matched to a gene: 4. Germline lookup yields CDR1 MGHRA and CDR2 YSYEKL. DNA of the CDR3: TGCGCCAGCAGCCAAGACACTAGCGGGTTTTACAATGAGCAGTTCTTC. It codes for CASSQDTSGFYNEQFF.

The CDR3 DNA reads TGTGCCAGCTCACCACGCACGGGGGAGGCCTACAATGAGCAGTTCTTC. The encoded protein is CASSPRTGEAYNEQFF. The chain is built from TRBV18 and TRBJ2-1; a possible D gene is TRBD2 (6 bases). The CDR3 loop spans 16 amino acids. The V gene's germline CDR1 is KGHSH and CDR2 LQKENI. V gave up 1 base and J gave up 2 bases, with 12 bases separating them.

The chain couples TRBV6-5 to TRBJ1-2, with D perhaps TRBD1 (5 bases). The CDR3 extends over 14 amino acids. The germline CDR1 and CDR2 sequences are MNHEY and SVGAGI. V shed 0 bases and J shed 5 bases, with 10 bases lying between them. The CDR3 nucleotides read TGTGCCAGCAGTTACTCGTACAGGAAATATGGCTACACCTTC. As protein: CASSYSYRKYGYTF.